Listed below are T cell receptor beta chains from one sample, sequenced in a study of Ad26.COV2.S vaccination and SARS-CoV-2 variants. TCRdb keeps only in-frame clones here, not all; method: immunoSEQ multiplex PCR. The table has about 350,000 clones, about 88% seen once. Sequenced here: peripheral blood, sampled in a trial of Ad26.COV2.S vaccine versus placebo. These receptors were obtained from a person aged 18 to 59 who received the Ad26.COV2.S COVID-19 vaccine or a placebo. Each CDR3 is given with its conserved first and last residue. The D gene is left open where the match is weak. Expanded clones are given a class, and other clones once, few, many or no size at all.

>TRBJ2-7|TRBV29-1|NA|NA
TGCAGCGGCGAGTCCAGGGTACAACCCCTCTACGAGCAGTACTTC
CSGESRVQPLYEQYF
>TRBJ2-2|TRBV7-3|TRBD2|few
TGTGCCAGCAGCGTTCGACTAGCGGGAGCGACCGGGGAGCTGTTTTTT
CASSVRLAGATGELFF
>TRBJ1-5|TRBV18|TRBD1|NA
TGTGCCAGCTCCCGGGTGGGGACAGGGGATCAGCCCCAGCATTTT
CASSRVGTGDQPQHF
>TRBJ1-5|TRBV19|NA|NA
TGTGCCAGTAACGAGGGTCAGGCTAATCAGCCCCAGCATTTT
CASNEGQANQPQHF
>TRBJ1-6|TRBV7-8|TRBD1|NA
TGTGCCAGCAGCCCAGCCCAGGGGGCGTACTCACCCCTCCACTTT
CASSPAQGAYSPLHF
>TRBJ2-3|TRBV7-8|TRBD2|NA
TGTGCCAGCAGTTCTAGCGGGAGAGGCCTTGCAGATACGCAGTATTTT
CASSSSGRGLADTQYF
>TRBJ2-1|TRBV3-1/TRBV3-2|TRBD2|once
TGTGCCAGCAGCCCTTCCGGGACTAGCGGTTACAATGAGCAGTTCTTC
CASSPSGTSGYNEQFF
>TRBJ1-2|TRBV19|TRBD1|NA
TGTGCCAGCGGACAGGGAGCTAACTATGGCTACACCTTC
CASGQGANYGYTF
>TRBJ2-2|TRBV5-1|TRBD2|NA
TGCGCCAGCAGCCCTGTAGCGGGAACGAACACCGGGGAGCTGTTTTTT
CASSPVAGTNTGELFF
>TRBJ2-7|TRBV5-1|TRBD2|NA
TGCGCCAGCAGCCACAAAAACTTAGCGGGCATCTCCTACGAGCAGTACTTC
CASSHKNLAGISYEQYF
>TRBJ2-7|TRBV4-3|NA|NA
TGCGCCAGCAGCCAAGACGGGGGACAGATATACGAGCAGTACTTC
CASSQDGGQIYEQYF
>TRBJ2-3|TRBV7-2|TRBD2|NA
TGTGCCAGCAGCCCGCCCCTGCCAGGGCGGGGGGATACGCAGTATTTT
CASSPPLPGRGDTQYF
>TRBJ1-2|TRBV7-2|NA|NA
TGTGCCAGCACCCCGGGGGGGGGATACTATGGCTACACCTTC
CASTPGGGYYGYTF
>TRBJ2-2|TRBV5-1|NA|once
TGCGCCAGCAGCCAAATGGTCCGCGACCGAGGGATTAGGGAGCTGTTTTTT
CASSQMVRDRGIRELFF
>TRBJ2-7|TRBV27|NA|NA
TGTGCCAGCCTTGGGGGGACCCCCTACGAGCAGTACTTC
CASLGGTPYEQYF
>TRBJ2-7|TRBV6-5|NA|NA
TGTGCCAGCAGGATCACCGGGACGAACAACTACGAGCAGTACTTC
CASRITGTNNYEQYF
>TRBJ2-3|TRBV2|NA|NA
TGTGCCAGCAGTGGCGTTAGCACAGATACGCAGTATTTT
CASSGVSTDTQYF
>TRBJ1-6|TRBV19|NA|NA
TGTGCCAGTACCCCAGAGGTTGGGCCCTCTGCACCCCTCCACTTT
CASTPEVGPSAPLHF
>TRBJ1-6|TRBV10-3|TRBD1|few
TGTGCCATCAGTGAGACAGGGGGCTCACCCCTCCACTTT
CAISETGGSPLHF
>TRBJ2-5|TRBV11-3|TRBD1|NA
TGTGCCAGCAGCCAGGGGGTTGGGGGCGAGACCCAGTACTTC
CASSQGVGGETQYF
>TRBJ1-4|TRBV7-2|TRBD1|NA
TGTGCCAGCAGCCGGGACAGGGGGTATGAAAAACTGTTTTTT
CASSRDRGYEKLFF
>TRBJ2-4|TRBV28|TRBD1|NA
TGTGCCAGCAGTTTGGGACAGGGTGGGAACATTCAGTACTTC
CASSLGQGGNIQYF
>TRBJ2-3|TRBV11-2|TRBD2|NA
TGTGCCAGCAGCCTAGCGGGAGCTATAGATACGCAGTATTTT
CASSLAGAIDTQYF
>TRBJ1-3|TRBV4-1|NA|NA
TGCGCCAGCAGCCAAGGAAAACCCTCTGGAAACACCATATATTTT
CASSQGKPSGNTIYF
>TRBJ2-7|TRBV5-1|NA|NA
TGCGCCAGCAGCTCTTCCTACGAGCAGTACTTC
CASSSSYEQYF
>TRBJ1-2|TRBV2|NA|NA
TGTGCCAGCTCCCCCGGGACGCACGATGGCTACACCTTC
CASSPGTHDGYTF
>TRBJ2-1|TRBV7-3|NA|NA
TGTGCCAGCAGCTACAACAGGGAATGGAACAATGAGCAGTTCTTC
CASSYNREWNNEQFF
>TRBJ2-1|TRBV4-3|NA|NA
TGCGCCAGCAGCCAAGGACTTGAGCAGTTCTTC
CASSQGLEQFF
>TRBJ1-2|TRBV9|NA|NA
TGTGCCAGCAGCGTAGGCACAGGGAATCAAGGCTACACCTTC
CASSVGTGNQGYTF
>TRBJ2-1|TRBV4-3|TRBD2|NA
TGCGCCAGCAGCCAAGATCTTACTAGCGGGAATGAGCAGTTCTTC
CASSQDLTSGNEQFF
>TRBJ1-4|TRBV10-2|TRBD1|NA
TGCGCCAGCAGCACCGGGACAGTTGCAACTAATGAAAAACTGTTTTTT
CASSTGTVATNEKLFF
>TRBJ2-1|TRBV18|NA|NA
TGTGCCAGCTCACCCACGGGAGTGTACAATGAGCAGTTCTTC
CASSPTGVYNEQFF
>TRBJ1-5|TRBV5-4|TRBD1|NA
TGTGCCAGCAGCTTTGGGGGTGGGGACAGGGGGCAGCCCCAGCATTTT
CASSFGGGDRGQPQHF
>TRBJ2-7|TRBV5-1|NA|once
TGCGCCAGCAGCTCAGGGTCCTACGAGCAGTACTTC
CASSSGSYEQYF
>TRBJ2-1|TRBV2|NA|NA
TGTGCCAGCAGGGGTGACTCCTACAATGAGCAGTTCTTC
CASRGDSYNEQFF
>TRBJ1-5|TRBV19|TRBD1|NA
TGTGCCAGTCGGGAGGGGGCAAGAAATCAGCCCCAGCATTTT
CASREGARNQPQHF
>TRBJ1-1|TRBV7-9|NA|NA
TGTGCCAGCAGCAAACAGGCCTATATGAACACTGAAGCTTTCTTT
CASSKQAYMNTEAFF
>TRBJ1-2|TRBV9|TRBD1|NA
TGTGCCAGCAGCCCCATGGGGGGACAGGGGGACTATGGCTACACCTTC
CASSPMGGQGDYGYTF
>TRBJ2-3|TRBV7-6|NA|NA
TGTGCCAGCAGCTTGGCGACAGGGACTAGCACAGATACGCAGTATTTT
CASSLATGTSTDTQYF
>TRBJ2-3|TRBV5-1|NA|NA
TGCGCCAGCAGCTTGGTGAGGGGTAGGGGAGATACGCAGTATTTT
CASSLVRGRGDTQYF
>TRBJ2-1|TRBV7-3|TRBD2|NA
TGTGCCAGCAGCCCGGGACTACAGAATGAGCAGTTCTTC
CASSPGLQNEQFF
>TRBJ2-3|TRBV30|NA|NA
TGTGCCTGGCAAGGGGTCGCGGGAAGTGATACGCAGTATTTT
CAWQGVAGSDTQYF
>TRBJ1-6|TRBV4-3|NA|few
TGCGCCAGCAGCCAAGTTGATGGGTCACCCCTCCACTTT
CASSQVDGSPLHF
>TRBJ1-5|TRBV7-2|TRBD1|NA
TGTGCCAGCAGCTTAGGTGGACAGGGTAGCCAGCCCCAGCATTTT
CASSLGGQGSQPQHF
>TRBJ1-5|TRBV15|NA|NA
TGTGCCACCAGCAGGGGAGGGAATACTGAGCAGCCCCAGCATTTT
CATSRGGNTEQPQHF
>TRBJ1-3|TRBV19|NA|NA
TGTGCCAGTAGTATGCCCGGACAGATCTCTGGAAACACCATATATTTT
CASSMPGQISGNTIYF
>TRBJ1-2|TRBV7-2|NA|NA
TGTGCCAGCATCAGACAGACCGCTAACTATGGCTACACCTTC
CASIRQTANYGYTF